Shown below are 12 T cell receptor beta chains from a single sample sequenced in a study of blood T cell repertoires in COVID-19. Assay used: immunoSEQ multiplex PCR; TCRdb lists only in-frame clones, some missing. The sample has 50,000 to 75,000 clones, roughly 78% seen once. The sequenced sample was peripheral blood. These receptors were collected from a man aged 60 to 75 with acute or convalescent COVID-19.

The chain joins TRBV14 to TRBJ1-1, with 7 nucleotides matching TRBD1. This CDR3 contains 12 residues. Trimming cost V 4 bases and J 8 bases; bases outside gene matches: 4. Looked up from germline, CDR1 is SGHDN and CDR2 is FVKESK. Here the CDR3 reads CASSPRDREAFF. The CDR3 nucleotides read TGTGCCAGCAGCCCACGGGACAGAGAAGCTTTCTTT.

The chain uses TRBV12-3 or TRBV12-4 and TRBJ2-3, with D hard to call. With 6 bases removed from V and 2 bases from J, the gap between germline ends came to 6 bases. The CDR3 covers 12 residues. Written as DNA, the CDR3 is TGTGCCAGCAGGGGCCTCACAGATACGCAGTATTTT. The encoded protein is CASRGLTDTQYF.

This clone was counted between two and nine times. This rearrangement joins TRBV11-2 to TRBJ1-2, with a weak D call TRBD1 (6 bases). The ends were cut back, 2 bases at V and 2 bases at J, with 12 bases in the middle. The CDR3 runs 15 residues. The germline gives CDR1 SGHAT, CDR2 FQNNGV. CDR3 DNA sequence: TGTGCCAGCAGCTTATCGGGACAAAGGAACTATGGCTACACCTTC. Translation gives CASSLSGQRNYGYTF.

The chain is built from TRBV10-2 and TRBJ1-5; D is ambiguous. CDR1 and CDR2 (germline): WSHSY, SAAADI. V was shortened by 5 bases and J by 1 base, with 6 bases between the two germline ends. The CDR3 extends over 13 amino acids. The CDR3 region has the DNA TGCGCCAGCAGTCCCCAGAGCAATCAGCCCCAGCATTTT. This translates into CASSPQSNQPQHF.

This sequence joins TRBV11-2 and TRBJ2-5; the D gene is possibly TRBD1 (6 bases). This CDR3 has 15 amino acids. Looked up from germline, CDR1 is SGHAT and CDR2 is FQNNGV. Trimming cost V 1 base and J 3 bases, with 12 bases left between them. The CDR3 sequence is CASSLATGIEETQYF. CDR3 bases: TGTGCCAGCAGCTTAGCCACAGGGATCGAAGAGACCCAGTACTTC. Together with reference TRBV11-2 and TRBJ2-5, the CDR3 gives the full variable domain: EAGVAQSPRYKIIEKRQSVAFWCNPISGHATLYWYQQILGQGPKLLIQFQNNGVVDDSQLPKDRFSAERLKGVDSTLKIQPAKLEDSAVYLCASSLATGIEETQYFGPGTRLLVL.

V and J are TRBV24-1 and TRBJ1-2; 8 bases agree with TRBD1. Per the germline V gene, CDR1 is KGHDR and CDR2 is SFDVKD. The length of the CDR3 is 20 residues. V trimming: 0 bases; J trimming: 8 bases; junction bases outside the gene matches: 22. CDR3 residues: CATSDLPGQGSTNVTGGYTF. The CDR3, as DNA: TGTGCCACCAGTGATTTGCCTGGACAGGGCAGTACTAATGTAACTGGGGGCTACACCTTC.

This chain links TRBV2 with TRBJ2-1; D is undetermined. The CDR3 spans 14 residues. Germline lookup yields CDR1 SNHLY and CDR2 FYNNEI. Between the trimmed V and J ends, which lost 6 bases and 1 base, there was a span of 10 bases. CDR3 amino acids: CASRRSGSYNEQFF. DNA for the CDR3: TGTGCCAGCAGAAGATCCGGGTCCTACAATGAGCAGTTCTTC.

This chain joins TRBV12-3 or TRBV12-4 and TRBJ2-7, with D perhaps TRBD2 (5 bases). This CDR3 spans 12 amino acids. The V gene lost 3 bases and the J gene lost 6 bases, with 9 bases spanning the gap. The DNA of the CDR3 is TGTGCCAGCAGTTTGGGGAGAGGCGAGCAGTACTTC. This codes for CASSLGRGEQYF.

A single count supports this clone. V usage is TRBV5-6 and J usage is TRBJ2-1; 15 bases map to TRBD2. This CDR3 has 15 amino acids. The junction had 6 bases not matched to a gene; V was cut back by 4 bases and J by 10 bases. Germline loops: CDR1 SGHDT, CDR2 YYEEEE. The CDR3 DNA follows: TGTGCCAGCAGCGGACTAGCGGGAGGGGTACGAGAGCAGTTCTTC. It specifies CASSGLAGGVREQFF.

V is TRBV13 and J is TRBJ2-7; unclear D gene. CDR1 and CDR2 from the germline V gene are PRHDT and FYEKMQ (reference sequence). This CDR3 spans 14 amino acids. Trimming took 5 bases from V and 2 from J, leaving 13 bases between them. This chain's CDR3 is CASSMTSWAYEQYF. Here the CDR3 DNA reads TGTGCCAGCAGCATGACTTCCTGGGCCTACGAGCAGTACTTC.

This clone appeared a single time. V gene TRBV9 combines with J gene TRBJ2-5; 10 bases align to TRBD1. CDR1 and CDR2 from the germline V gene are SGDLS and YYNGEE. The CDR3 is made up of 15 amino acids. The V gene end was trimmed by 4 bases and the J gene end by 6 bases; junction bases not matched to a gene: 9. The CDR3 loop is CASSPRDRGTKTQYF. For the CDR3, the DNA is TGTGCCAGCAGCCCCCGGGACAGGGGCACAAAGACCCAGTACTTC.

The table lists this clone with a few counts. The V and J genes are TRBV10-1 and TRBJ2-5, with 16 bases matching TRBD2. Germline assignment: CDR1 WNHNN and CDR2 SYGVQD (reference sequence). The CDR3 length is 17 residues. Trimming removed 3 bases from V and 7 bases from J; junction bases left unmatched: 8. CDR3 nucleotides: TGCGCCAGCAGTGACCCACCCGGGACTAGCGGGAGGGGGACCCAGTACTTC. Its translation: CASSDPPGTSGRGTQYF.